Below, 5 T cell receptor beta chains from the same sample are listed, as sequenced in a study of metastatic and nonmetastatic thyroid tumors. TCRdb recomputed clones from the PCR reads via MiXCR. The sample has 20,000 or so clones; about a third are singletons. Before thyroid surgery, none of the patients had received any treatment. Sequencing was carried out using blood. The receptors were gathered from a male donor with papillary thyroid cancer or a benign thyroid nodule (not recorded which). Some clones in this sample may be carry-over from other donors' samples.

This clone has only a few counts. Here the CDR3 reads CASKTSGTVAYEQYF. The CDR3 region has the DNA TGTGCCAGCAAAACCTCCGGGACAGTGGCCTACGAGCAGTACTTC. The V gene is TRBV27, the J gene TRBJ2-7; 7 bases agree with TRBD1. Germline V CDR1 and CDR2: MNHEY, SMNVEV (reference sequence). The CDR3 spans 15 residues. V lost 7 bases, J lost 2 bases, and 11 bases stayed unmatched.

The chain carries TRBV19 and TRBJ2-1; 12 positions match TRBD2. The germline V gene encodes CDR1 LNHDA and CDR2 SQIVND (reference sequence). V was clipped by 9 bases and J by 7 bases; unmatched bases: 19. CDR3 length: 18 amino acids. CDR3 amino acids: CASRYASGGALGLNEQFF. The CDR3 coding sequence is TGTGCCAGCCGCTACGCTAGCGGGGGGGCTCTCGGGTTGAATGAGCAGTTCTTC. The variable domain in full, completed from reference TRBV19 and TRBJ2-1, reads DGGITQSPKYLFRKEGQNVTLSCEQNLNHDAMYWYRQDPGQGLRLIYYSQIVNDFQKGDIAEGYSVSREKKESFPLTVTSAQKNPTAFYLCASRYASGGALGLNEQFFGPGTRLTVL.

This clone is medium-sized. The V call is TRBV20-1, the J call TRBJ1-4; TRBD1 is a possible D gene (5 bases). CDR3 length equals 14 residues. Germline lookup yields CDR1 DFQATT and CDR2 SNEGSKA (reference sequence). Trimming removed 0 bases at V and 4 bases at J, with 9 bases between. CDR3 sequence: CSARDQQVNEKLFF. CDR3 DNA sequence: TGCAGTGCTAGAGATCAACAGGTTAATGAAAAACTGTTTTTT.

This clone has a handful of counts. This chain links TRBV6-1 with TRBJ1-5; 7 bases match TRBD1. The germline CDR1 and CDR2 sequences are MNHNS and SASEGT. Trimming took 6 bases from V and 4 from J; bases not matched to a gene: 9. This CDR3 has 15 amino acids. The CDR3 sequence: CASSRQGSGNQPQHF. CDR3 bases: TGTGCCAGCAGCCGACAGGGTTCGGGGAATCAGCCCCAGCATTTT.

The V and J genes are TRBV19 and TRBJ2-7; D gene unclear. Germline V gene lookup returns CDR1 LNHDA and CDR2 SQIVND (reference sequence). CDR3 length: 13 residues. V lost 1 base to trimming and J lost 7 bases, with 11 bases between them. CDR3 nucleotide sequence: TGTGCCAGTAGTATAGGTAGTGGTGGTGAGCAGTACTTC. This encodes CASSIGSGGEQYF.